A single sample gave rise to the 30 T cell receptor beta chains below, sequenced in a study of blood T cell repertoires in COVID-19. Repertoires were generated with immunoSEQ multiplex PCR, while TCRdb's copy carries only in-frame clones and drops some. Of roughly 120,000 clones listed, around 82% are singletons. The sequenced sample consisted of peripheral blood. These TCRs come from a human donor in a cohort sampled during active COVID-19.

The CDR3 sequence: CASSNSNPGHEAFF. The CDR3 coding sequence is TGTGCCAGCAGCAATTCAAATCCGGGACATGAAGCTTTCTTT. The rearrangement uses TRBV6-2 or TRBV6-3 and TRBJ1-1, with D possibly TRBD1 on 6 matching bases. V was cut by 6 bases and J by 7 bases, with 18 bases left in between. Germline CDR1 is MNHEY and CDR2 is SVGEGT. The length of the CDR3 is 14 residues.

The V and J genes are TRBV6-6 and TRBJ1-1; TRBD1 agrees at 8 bases. The CDR3 extends over 14 amino acids. Trimming took 9 bases from V and 5 from J; bases not matched to a gene: 11. Germline CDR1 MNHNY, CDR2 SVGAGI (reference sequence). The CDR3 is CASDRTGRDTEAFF. In DNA, the CDR3 is TGTGCCAGTGACCGGACAGGGAGGGATACTGAAGCTTTCTTT.

The V call is TRBV6-4, the J call TRBJ1-1, with a weak D call TRBD1 (5 bases). This CDR3 is built from 15 residues. V was cut by 3 bases and J by 1 base, with 12 bases left in between. Germline CDR1 MRHNA, CDR2 SNTAGT. CDR3 sequence: CASSELKGRNTEAFF. The CDR3 nucleotides are TGTGCCAGCAGTGAATTAAAGGGGCGGAACACTGAAGCTTTCTTT.

The CDR3 here is CASGRSGGETQYF. CDR3 sequence (DNA): TGTGCTAGTGGTCGGAGCGGGGGAGAGACCCAGTACTTC. The gene calls are TRBV12-5 and TRBJ2-5, with 8 bases fitting TRBD2. The CDR3 runs 13 residues. V lost 5 bases, J lost 4 bases, and 3 bases stayed unmatched. Germline V gene data show CDR1 as LGHNT and CDR2 as FRNRAP.

The V and J genes are TRBV27 and TRBJ2-1; TRBD2 is a possible D gene (7 bases). With 6 bases removed from V and 0 bases from J, the gap between germline ends came to 15 bases. Germline CDR1 reads MNHEY; CDR2 reads SMNVEV (reference sequence). CDR3 size: 16 residues. The CDR3 protein is CASSIGGGGSYNEQFF. DNA for the CDR3: TGTGCCAGCAGCATAGGGGGGGGCGGCTCCTACAATGAGCAGTTCTTC.

The V call is TRBV7-9, the J call TRBJ2-3; TRBD2 aligns across 11 bases. This CDR3 comprises 17 residues. V shed 5 bases, J shed 2 bases, and the junction held 9 bases outside the gene matches. From germline, CDR1 is SEHNR and CDR2 FQNEAQ (reference sequence). CDR3 coding DNA: TGTGCCAGCAGCCTTCGGACTAGCGGGCAATCCACAGATACGCAGTATTTT. It encodes CASSLRTSGQSTDTQYF.

The chain uses TRBV7-8 and TRBJ2-5; 9 bases are a match to TRBD1. This CDR3 spans 14 amino acids. Germline-derived CDR1 and CDR2 are SGHVS and FQNEAQ. V lost 5 bases to trimming and J lost 5 bases; unmatched junction nucleotides: 6. CDR3 residues: CASSATGGVETQYF. CDR3 coding DNA: TGTGCCAGCAGCGCGACAGGGGGTGTTGAGACCCAGTACTTC.

The chain is built from TRBV12-3 or TRBV12-4 and TRBJ2-7; D gene uncertain. The CDR3 consists of 11 residues. The V and J ends lost 6 bases and 2 bases respectively, with 5 bases between them. This chain's CDR3 is CASRSAYEQYF. The CDR3 bases are TGTGCCAGCAGGAGCGCCTACGAGCAGTACTTC.

The chain couples TRBV6-2 or TRBV6-3 to TRBJ2-7; no reliable D call. CDR3 size: 13 residues. Trimming cost V 2 bases and J 0 bases, with 5 bases left between them. Germline values: CDR1 MNHEY, CDR2 SVGEGT. This CDR3 reads CASSYALSYEQYF. In nucleotides, the CDR3 is TGTGCCAGCAGTTACGCGCTCTCCTACGAGCAGTACTTC.

The chain couples TRBV3-1 (or the pseudogene TRBV3-2) to TRBJ2-7, with D possibly being TRBD1 (5 bases). Looked up from germline, CDR1 is LGHDT and CDR2 is YNNKEL (reference sequence). Trimming took off 7 bases at V and 3 bases at J, with 13 bases between the two ends. The CDR3 consists of 13 residues. CDR3 sequence reads: CASMGRLNYEQYF. DNA for the CDR3: TGTGCCAGCATGGGGCGGCTGAACTACGAGCAGTACTTC.

The chain has TRBV5-6 and TRBJ2-3; maybe TRBD1 (6 bases). The CDR3 spans 14 residues. The ends were cut back, 2 bases at V and 4 bases at J, with 11 bases in the middle. In germline, CDR1 is SGHDT, CDR2 YYEEEE. The CDR3 nucleotides are TGTGCCAGCAGCTTATCCAGGGGTTCAGATACGCAGTATTTT. It translates to CASSLSRGSDTQYF.

The chain links TRBV3-1 (or the pseudogene TRBV3-2) to TRBJ2-5; D might be TRBD2 (5 bases). This CDR3 comprises 15 residues. Germline loops: CDR1 LGHDT, CDR2 YNNKEL (reference sequence). V lost 4 bases and J lost 5, with 17 bases in between. CDR3 protein: CASSPSYLERETQYF. CDR3 DNA sequence: TGTGCCAGCAGCCCCAGCTACCTAGAGCGGGAGACCCAGTACTTC.

This clone has more than one count but fewer than ten. This chain links TRBV5-1 with TRBJ2-3, with 8 bases matching TRBD2. The trim removed 7 bases at V and 3 bases at J, leaving 4 bases unmatched. The CDR3 covers 13 residues. Per the germline V gene, CDR1 is SGHRS and CDR2 is YFSETQ. Here the CDR3 reads CASCPGGTDTQYF. The CDR3 bases are TGCGCCAGCTGTCCGGGGGGGACAGATACGCAGTATTTT.

This sequence joins TRBV2 and TRBJ1-2; D perhaps matches TRBD1 (5 bases). Trimming shortened V by 8 bases and J by 4 bases, and 14 bases separated the two germline ends. The CDR3 consists of 13 residues. CDR1 and CDR2 (germline): SNHLY, FYNNEI. CDR3 DNA: TGTGCCAGCGGGGAGGGACGGGTCTATGGCTACACCTTC. Translation: CASGEGRVYGYTF.

This rearrangement joins TRBV3-1 (or the pseudogene TRBV3-2) to TRBJ2-5; 8 positions agree with TRBD1. CDR1 LGHDT and CDR2 YNNKEL come from the germline V gene (reference sequence). The CDR3 loop spans 15 amino acids. J was trimmed by 7 bases and V by 4 bases; bases with no gene match: 11. The chain's CDR3 is CASSLLQGGAGTQYF. For the CDR3, the DNA is TGTGCCAGCAGCCTTCTACAGGGGGGCGCGGGGACCCAGTACTTC.

This chain uses TRBV28 with TRBJ2-1; 8 bases align to TRBD2. Germline CDR1 reads MDHEN; CDR2 reads SYDVKM. This CDR3 comprises 16 residues. The junction had 12 bases not matched to a gene; V was cut back by 5 bases and J by 6 bases. The CDR3 DNA reads TGTGCCAGCAGTCCGGTCGCGGGGGGCTTTAGCAATGAGCAGTTCTTC. The encoded protein is CASSPVAGGFSNEQFF.

This chain uses TRBV28 with TRBJ2-7; 7 positions agree with TRBD2. The germline V gene has CDR1 MDHEN and CDR2 SYDVKM. The junction had 11 bases not matched to a gene; V was cut back by 6 bases and J by 3 bases. The length of the CDR3 is 15 residues. The CDR3 region is CASSSLGGRDYEQYF. The DNA for the CDR3 is TGTGCCAGCAGCTCATTGGGGGGGAGGGACTACGAGCAGTACTTC.

The chain couples TRBV5-8 to TRBJ1-5; TRBD1 matches 10 bases. The CDR3 is 16 residues long. The J segment lost 1 base and the V segment lost 5 bases, leaving 6 bases of the junction unmatched. Germline V gene sequence: CDR1 SGHTS, CDR2 YDEGEE. The CDR3 here is CASRTGQGGSNQPQHF. CDR3 nucleotides: TGTGCCAGCAGGACTGGACAGGGGGGAAGCAATCAGCCCCAGCATTTT.

The CDR3 DNA sequence: TGCGCCAGCAGCTTGGTAGAGGGTTATGGCTACACCTTC. Its protein is CASSLVEGYGYTF. V is TRBV5-1 and J is TRBJ1-2; no clear D gene. Germline assignment: CDR1 SGHRS and CDR2 YFSETQ. V was cut by 0 bases and J by 5 bases, with 8 bases left in between. This CDR3 spans 13 amino acids.

The chain uses TRBV6-1 and TRBJ1-5, with D hard to call. V was trimmed by 0 bases and J by 6 bases, leaving 9 bases between them. The CDR3 runs to 14 residues. In germline, CDR1 is MNHNS, CDR2 SASEGT. CDR3 bases: TGTGCCAGCAGTGAAGCGCGGGGTACTCAGCCCCAGCATTTT. Its protein is CASSEARGTQPQHF.

The J gene is TRBJ2-5, the V gene TRBV7-9, with 8 bases matching TRBD1. Germline values: CDR1 SEHNR, CDR2 FQNEAQ (reference sequence). This CDR3 is 15 amino acids long. Trimming removed 3 bases from V and 4 bases from J; junction bases left unmatched: 7. The CDR3 reads CASSFVGQGGETQYF. CDR3 nucleotides: TGTGCCAGCAGCTTCGTCGGACAGGGTGGAGAGACCCAGTACTTC.

The gene calls are TRBV7-8 and TRBJ2-1; perhaps TRBD2 as D (5 bases). This CDR3 spans 15 amino acids. V was clipped by 1 base and J by 2 bases, with 9 bases between them. The germline CDR1 and CDR2 sequences are SGHVS and FQNEAQ. This CDR3 reads CASSLDEGPYNEQFF. CDR3 in DNA: TGTGCCAGCAGCTTAGACGAGGGCCCCTACAATGAGCAGTTCTTC.

J is TRBJ2-2 and V is TRBV29-1; 7 bases match TRBD2. This CDR3 has 17 amino acids. V was pared by 7 bases and J by 0 bases, with 14 bases of the junction left unmatched. Germline CDR1 is SQVTM and CDR2 is ANQGSEA. CDR3 DNA sequence: TGCAGCGCCGCAATGCCCGCACGGGGGGCGAACACCGGGGAGCTGTTTTTT. Its protein is CSAAMPARGANTGELFF.

This clone has a single count. The chain uses TRBV9 and TRBJ2-3, with 8 bases identical to TRBD2. The CDR3 consists of 16 residues. Germline loops: CDR1 SGDLS, CDR2 YYNGEE. V lost 0 bases and J lost 4; bases outside the gene matches: 7. The CDR3 here is CASSVAGGRRADTQYF. The CDR3 nucleotides are TGTGCCAGCAGCGTAGCGGGGGGGCGGAGAGCAGATACGCAGTATTTT.

The chain couples TRBV4-3 to TRBJ2-1; D not resolved. This CDR3 is built from 13 residues. Germline CDR1 and CDR2: LGHNA and YSLEER. Trimming took off 0 bases at V and 5 bases at J, with 5 bases between the two ends. CDR3 in amino acids: CASSQDLDNEQFF. CDR3 sequence (DNA): TGCGCCAGCAGCCAAGATCTAGACAATGAGCAGTTCTTC.

This rearrangement joins TRBV5-1 to TRBJ2-3; TRBD2 matches at 11 bases. V lost 0 bases to trimming and J lost 4 bases; unmatched junction nucleotides: 7. The length of the CDR3 is 17 residues. Germline V gene lookup returns CDR1 SGHRS and CDR2 YFSETQ. The CDR3 spells CASSLGLAGGGPDTQYF. CDR3 DNA sequence: TGCGCCAGCAGCTTGGGCCTAGCGGGGGGTGGCCCAGATACGCAGTATTTT.

Written as DNA, the CDR3 is TGTGCCAGCAGCCGGGACAGTTCTGAGACCCAGTACTTC. Protein: CASSRDSSETQYF. V usage is TRBV2 and J usage is TRBJ2-5, with 7 bases lining up with TRBD1. V shed 6 bases and J 5 bases; nucleotides not matched to a gene: 6. CDR1 is SNHLY and CDR2 is FYNNEI in the germline V gene. CDR3 length: 13 amino acids.

The chain joins TRBV4-3 to TRBJ1-2; 7 bases fit TRBD1. The germline gives CDR1 LGHNA, CDR2 YSLEER. The CDR3 consists of 14 residues. Trimming took 0 bases from V and 8 from J; bases not matched to a gene: 6. For the CDR3, the DNA is TGCGCCAGCAGCCAAGATCTGACAGGGTGGGGCTACACCTTC. This codes for CASSQDLTGWGYTF.

The chain links TRBV7-6 to TRBJ2-7, with a weak D call TRBD2 (6 bases). The CDR3 loop spans 18 amino acids. V lost 1 base and J lost 4, with 23 bases in between. CDR1 is SGHVS and CDR2 is FNYEAQ in the germline V gene. In DNA, the CDR3 is TGTGCCAGCAGCTTAGAACCCCTCGGGGCGGGGTATCCGTACGAGCAGTACTTC. Translation gives CASSLEPLGAGYPYEQYF. Using reference TRBV7-6 and TRBJ2-7 for the parts outside the CDR3, the full variable domain is GAGVSQSPRYKVTKRGQDVALRCDPISGHVSLYWYRQALGQGPEFLTYFNYEAQQDKSGLPNDRFSAERPEGSISTLTIQRTEQRDSAMYRCASSLEPLGAGYPYEQYFGPGTRLTVT.

This chain connects TRBV9 to TRBJ2-3; 7 bases align to TRBD2. In germline, CDR1 is SGDLS, CDR2 YYNGEE. CDR3 size: 14 residues. The junction had 4 bases not matched to a gene; V was cut back by 6 bases and J by 0 bases. The CDR3, as DNA: TGTGCCAGCAACCAAGCGGGGAGCACAGATACGCAGTATTTT. Translating it yields CASNQAGSTDTQYF.